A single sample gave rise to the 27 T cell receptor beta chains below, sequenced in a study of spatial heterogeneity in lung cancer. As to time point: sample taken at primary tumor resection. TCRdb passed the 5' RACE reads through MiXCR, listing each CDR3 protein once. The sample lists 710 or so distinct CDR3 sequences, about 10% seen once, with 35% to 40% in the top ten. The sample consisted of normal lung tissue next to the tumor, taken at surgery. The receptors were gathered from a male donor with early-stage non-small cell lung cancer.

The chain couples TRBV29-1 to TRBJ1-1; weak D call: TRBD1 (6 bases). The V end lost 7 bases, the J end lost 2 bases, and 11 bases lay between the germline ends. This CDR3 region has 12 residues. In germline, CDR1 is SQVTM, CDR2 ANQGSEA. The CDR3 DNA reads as TGCAGCGGGGGACACCCCAACACTGAAGCTTTCTTT. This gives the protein CSGGHPNTEAFF.

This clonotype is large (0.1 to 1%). The CDR3 loop is CASSFPERTSGEQYF. CDR3 nucleotide sequence: TGTGCCAGCAGTTTCCCCGAGCGGACCTCCGGCGAGCAGTACTTC. The chain employs TRBV28 and TRBJ2-7; D may be TRBD2 (5 bases). Deletions cut 3 bases from V and 6 bases from J, with 18 bases between. Germline V gene data show CDR1 as MDHEN and CDR2 as SYDVKM. This CDR3 region has 15 residues.

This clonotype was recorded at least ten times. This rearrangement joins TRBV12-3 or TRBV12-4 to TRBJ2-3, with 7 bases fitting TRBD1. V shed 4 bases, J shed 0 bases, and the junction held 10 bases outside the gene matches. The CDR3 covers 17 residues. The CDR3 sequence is CASSSRRTGLSTDTQYF. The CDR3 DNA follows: TGTGCCAGCAGTTCCCGAAGGACAGGACTTAGCACAGATACGCAGTATTTT.

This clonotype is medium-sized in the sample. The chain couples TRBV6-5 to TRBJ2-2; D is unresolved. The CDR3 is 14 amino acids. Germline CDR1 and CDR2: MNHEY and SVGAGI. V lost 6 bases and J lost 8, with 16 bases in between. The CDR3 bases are TGTGCCAGCAGCCTCTTTCCCGTTAAGGGGGAGCTGTTTTTT. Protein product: CASSLFPVKGELFF.

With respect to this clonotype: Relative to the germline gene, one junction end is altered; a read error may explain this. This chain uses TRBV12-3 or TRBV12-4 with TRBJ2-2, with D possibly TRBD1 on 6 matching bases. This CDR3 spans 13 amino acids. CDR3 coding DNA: TGTGCCAGCAGGAGACAGGACACCGGGGAGCTGTTCTTT. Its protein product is CASRRQDTGELFF.

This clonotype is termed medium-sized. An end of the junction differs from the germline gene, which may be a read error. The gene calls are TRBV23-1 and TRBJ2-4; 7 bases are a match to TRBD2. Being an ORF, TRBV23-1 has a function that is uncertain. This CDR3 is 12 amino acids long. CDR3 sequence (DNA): TGCGCCAGCAGTCTGGGATTCGGGGGGAAGGCCTTC. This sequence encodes CASSLGFGGKAF.

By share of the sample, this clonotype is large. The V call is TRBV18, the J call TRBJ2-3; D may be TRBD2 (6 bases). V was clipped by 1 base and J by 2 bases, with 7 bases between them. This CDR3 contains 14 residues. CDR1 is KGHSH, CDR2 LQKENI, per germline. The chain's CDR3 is CASSPREVTDTQYF. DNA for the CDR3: TGTGCCAGCTCACCACGGGAGGTCACAGATACGCAGTATTTT. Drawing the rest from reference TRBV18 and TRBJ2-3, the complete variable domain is NAGVMQNPRHLVRRRGQEARLRCSPMKGHSHVYWYRQLPEEGLKFMVYLQKENIIDESGMPKERFSAEFPKEGPSILRIQQVVRGDSAAYFCASSPREVTDTQYFGPGTRLTVL.

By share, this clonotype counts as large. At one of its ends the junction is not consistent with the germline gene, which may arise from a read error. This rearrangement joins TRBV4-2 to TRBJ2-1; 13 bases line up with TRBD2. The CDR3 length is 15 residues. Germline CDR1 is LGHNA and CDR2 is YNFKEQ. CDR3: CASSQGLAGEIEQFF. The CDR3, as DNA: TGTGCCAGTAGCCAAGGACTAGCGGGAGAAATTGAGCAGTTCTTC.

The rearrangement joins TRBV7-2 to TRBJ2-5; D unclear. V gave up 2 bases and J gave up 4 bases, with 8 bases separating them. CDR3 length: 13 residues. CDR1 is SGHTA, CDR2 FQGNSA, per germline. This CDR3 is CASSLFVIETQYF. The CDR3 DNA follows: TGTGCCAGCAGCTTATTTGTAATAGAGACCCAGTACTTC.

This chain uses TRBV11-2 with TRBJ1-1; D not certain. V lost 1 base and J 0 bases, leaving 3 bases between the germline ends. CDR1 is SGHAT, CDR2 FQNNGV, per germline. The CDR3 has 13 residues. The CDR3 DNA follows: TGTGCCAGCAGCTTAGGTGTGAACACTGAAGCTTTCTTT. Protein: CASSLGVNTEAFF.

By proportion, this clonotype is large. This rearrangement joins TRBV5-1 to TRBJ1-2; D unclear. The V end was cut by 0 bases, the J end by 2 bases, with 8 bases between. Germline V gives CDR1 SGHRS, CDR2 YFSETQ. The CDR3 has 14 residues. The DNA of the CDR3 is TGCGCCAGCAGCTTGGACAGCAGAAACTATGGCTACACCTTC. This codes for CASSLDSRNYGYTF.

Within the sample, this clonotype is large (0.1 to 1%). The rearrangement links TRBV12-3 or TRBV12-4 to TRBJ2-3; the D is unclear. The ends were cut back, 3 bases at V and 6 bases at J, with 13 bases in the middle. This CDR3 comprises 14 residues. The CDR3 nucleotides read TGTGCCAGCAGTTTGGTGTATAGTAGCGATACGCAGTATTTT. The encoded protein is CASSLVYSSDTQYF.

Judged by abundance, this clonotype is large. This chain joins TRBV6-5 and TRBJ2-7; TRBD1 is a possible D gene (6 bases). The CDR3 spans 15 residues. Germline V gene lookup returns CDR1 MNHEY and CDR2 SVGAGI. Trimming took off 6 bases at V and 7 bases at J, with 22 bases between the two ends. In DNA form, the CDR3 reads TGTGCCAGCAGCCTCGGACAGCTTCTCGTTAAGGAGCAGTACTTC. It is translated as CASSLGQLLVKEQYF.

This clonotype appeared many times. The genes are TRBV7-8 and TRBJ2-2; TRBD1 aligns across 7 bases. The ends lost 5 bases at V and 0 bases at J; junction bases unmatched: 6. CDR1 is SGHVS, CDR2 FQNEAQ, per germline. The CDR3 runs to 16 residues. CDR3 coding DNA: TGTGCCAGCAGCGGAGACAGGGTATCGAACACCGGGGAGCTGTTTTTT. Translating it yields CASSGDRVSNTGELFF.

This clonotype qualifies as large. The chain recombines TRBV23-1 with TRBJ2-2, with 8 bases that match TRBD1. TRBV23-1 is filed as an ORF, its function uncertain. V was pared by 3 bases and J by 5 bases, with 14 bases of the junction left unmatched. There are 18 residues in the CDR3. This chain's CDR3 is CASSHSDRPTGDTGELFF. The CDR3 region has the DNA TGCGCCAGCAGTCACTCCGACCGTCCGACAGGGGATACCGGGGAGCTGTTTTTT.

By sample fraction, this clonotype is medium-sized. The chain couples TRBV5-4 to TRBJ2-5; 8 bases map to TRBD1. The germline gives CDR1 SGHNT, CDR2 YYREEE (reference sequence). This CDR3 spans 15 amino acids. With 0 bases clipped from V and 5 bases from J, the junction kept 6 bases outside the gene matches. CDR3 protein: CASSLGQGAVETQYF. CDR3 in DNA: TGTGCCAGCAGCTTGGGGCAGGGGGCGGTCGAGACCCAGTACTTC.

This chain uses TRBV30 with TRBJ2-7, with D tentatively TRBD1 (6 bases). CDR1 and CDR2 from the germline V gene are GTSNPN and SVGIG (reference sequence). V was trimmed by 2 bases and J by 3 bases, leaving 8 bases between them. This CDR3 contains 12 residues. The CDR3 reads CAWSRGNYEQYF. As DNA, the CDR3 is TGTGCCTGGAGTAGGGGGAACTACGAGCAGTACTTC.

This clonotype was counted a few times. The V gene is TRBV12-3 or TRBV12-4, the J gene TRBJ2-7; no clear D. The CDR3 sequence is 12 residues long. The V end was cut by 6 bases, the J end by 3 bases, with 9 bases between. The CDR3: CASSLGFYEQYF. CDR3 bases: TGTGCCAGCAGCCTTGGTTTCTACGAGCAGTACTTC.

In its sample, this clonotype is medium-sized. The CDR3 region is CASSYPGGNQPQHF. CDR3 coding DNA: TGTGCCAGCAGTTACCCCGGAGGCAATCAGCCCCAGCATTTT. The gene calls are TRBV6-2 or TRBV6-3 and TRBJ1-5; D remains ambiguous. CDR3 length equals 14 residues. Germline V lookup: CDR1 MNHEY, CDR2 SVGEGT. V was shortened by 2 bases and J by 2 bases, with 7 bases between the two germline ends.

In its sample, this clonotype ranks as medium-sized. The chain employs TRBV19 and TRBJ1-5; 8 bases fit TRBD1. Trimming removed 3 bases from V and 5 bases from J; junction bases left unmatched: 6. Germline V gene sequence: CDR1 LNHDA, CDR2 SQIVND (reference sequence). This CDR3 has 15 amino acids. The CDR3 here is CASSMAGGVDQPQHF. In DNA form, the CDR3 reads TGTGCCAGTAGTATGGCAGGGGGCGTTGATCAGCCCCAGCATTTT.

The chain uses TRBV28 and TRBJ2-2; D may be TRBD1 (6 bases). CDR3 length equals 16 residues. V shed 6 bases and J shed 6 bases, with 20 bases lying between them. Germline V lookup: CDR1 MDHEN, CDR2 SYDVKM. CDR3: CASRELSDRHSGELFF. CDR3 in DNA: TGTGCCAGCAGAGAGCTCAGCGACAGGCACTCCGGGGAGCTGTTTTTT.

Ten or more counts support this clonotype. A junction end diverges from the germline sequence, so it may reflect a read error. Written as DNA, the CDR3 is TGTGCCAGCAGCTTAGGGACTAGCGGTCTCTTC. It encodes CASSLGTSGLF. The chain combines TRBV7-2 with TRBJ2-1, with 10 positions matching TRBD2. This CDR3 region has 11 residues. Germline V lookup: CDR1 SGHTA, CDR2 FQGNSA.

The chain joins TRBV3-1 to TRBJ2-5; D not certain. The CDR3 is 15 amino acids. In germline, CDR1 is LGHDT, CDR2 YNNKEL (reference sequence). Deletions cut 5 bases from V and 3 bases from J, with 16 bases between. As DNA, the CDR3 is TGTGCCAGCAGCTTCGGCCAAATAGAGAAAGAGACCCAGTACTTC. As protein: CASSFGQIEKETQYF.

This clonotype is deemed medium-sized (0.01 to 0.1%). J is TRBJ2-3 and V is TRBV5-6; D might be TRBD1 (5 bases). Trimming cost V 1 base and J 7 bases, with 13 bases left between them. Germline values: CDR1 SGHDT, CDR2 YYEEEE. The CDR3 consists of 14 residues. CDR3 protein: CASSLRWADNTQYF. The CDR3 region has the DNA TGTGCCAGCAGCTTGAGATGGGCGGACAATACGCAGTATTTT.

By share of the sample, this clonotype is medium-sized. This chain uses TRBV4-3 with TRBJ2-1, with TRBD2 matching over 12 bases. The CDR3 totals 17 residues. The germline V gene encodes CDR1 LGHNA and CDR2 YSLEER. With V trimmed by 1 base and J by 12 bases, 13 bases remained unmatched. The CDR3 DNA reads TGCGCCAGCAGCCAAGTCCGACCTAGCGGGAGGGCCGGTGCGCAGTTCTTC. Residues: CASSQVRPSGRAGAQFF.

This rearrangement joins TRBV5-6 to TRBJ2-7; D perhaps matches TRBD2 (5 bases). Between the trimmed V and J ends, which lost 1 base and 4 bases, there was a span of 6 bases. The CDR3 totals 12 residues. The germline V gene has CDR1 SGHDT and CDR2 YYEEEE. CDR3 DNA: TGTGCCAGCAGCTTGCGGGGTTACGAGCAGTACTTC. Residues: CASSLRGYEQYF. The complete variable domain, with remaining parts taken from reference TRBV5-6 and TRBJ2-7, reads DAGVTQSPTHLIKTRGQQVTLRCSPKSGHDTVSWYQQALGQGPQFIFQYYEEEERQRGNFPDRFSGHQFPNYSSELNVNALLLGDSALYLCASSLRGYEQYFGPGTRLTVT.

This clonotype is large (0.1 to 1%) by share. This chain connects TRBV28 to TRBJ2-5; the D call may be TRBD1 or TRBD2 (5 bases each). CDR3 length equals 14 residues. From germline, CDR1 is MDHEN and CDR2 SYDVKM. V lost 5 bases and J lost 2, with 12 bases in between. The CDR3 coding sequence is TGTGCCAGCAGTCCTTGGGGGTATCAAGAGACCCAGTACTTC. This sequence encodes CASSPWGYQETQYF.